The rows below give T cell receptor beta chains drawn from one sample of a study of blood T cell repertoires in COVID-19. Libraries were prepared by immunoSEQ multiplex PCR; TCRdb keeps only in-frame clonotypes and omits some of them. Of around 30,000 clones in the sample, 85% to 90% were seen once. Source material: peripheral blood. The receptors originated from a human donor in a cohort sampled during active COVID-19. CDR3s include the opening cysteine and the closing phenylalanine or tryptophan. A D gene is named only where the DNA matches it firmly. Clone size is shown for a subset of rows, as once, few, many or a class of expanded clone.

TGTGCCACCTCTCTAGCGGGGGTCAACACCGGGGAGCTGTTTTTT	CATSLAGVNTGELFF	15	TRBD2	TRBV19	TRBJ2-2	-
TGCGCCAGCAGCTTGGATAGGTGGGCGAGTGGAAACACCATATATTTT	CASSLDRWASGNTIYF	16	-	TRBV5-1	TRBJ1-3	-
TGTGCCAGCAGTTGGAGCGACTCCTACAATGAGCAGTTCTTC	CASSWSDSYNEQFF	14	-	TRBV27	TRBJ2-1	few
TGTGCCAGCAGCAAATCGAGACAGGGGGCTAAAACAGATACGCAGTATTTT	CASSKSRQGAKTDTQYF	17	-	TRBV21-1	TRBJ2-3	-
TGTGCTAGTGGTATCCAGGGGGCCGGTACCGGGGAGCTGTTTTTT	CASGIQGAGTGELFF	15	TRBD1	TRBV12-5	TRBJ2-2	-
TGTGCCAGCAGCGTAGCAACAGGGGATCGCGAGCAGTACTTC	CASSVATGDREQYF	14	TRBD1	TRBV9	TRBJ2-7	medium-sized
TGTGCCAGCAGCTTAAGGCCTCGGGGGGCCGACGGGGAGCTGTTTTTT	CASSLRPRGADGELFF	16	-	TRBV7-6	TRBJ2-2	-
TGTGCCAGCAGCTTCTCGCCAGGGGCCTCCTACGAGCAGTACTTC	CASSFSPGASYEQYF	15	-	TRBV7-6	TRBJ2-7	medium-sized
TGCGCCAGCAGCTTGCCCGAGTACAGGGAGCAGTACTTC	CASSLPEYREQYF	13	-	TRBV5-1	TRBJ2-7	-
TGTGCCAGTAGTATCGGTGGGGGGGCGGACAAAAACATTCAGTACTTC	CASSIGGGADKNIQYF	16	-	TRBV19	TRBJ2-4	-
TGTGCCAGCTCACCGCAGGGCACGTCTCAGCCCCAGCATTTT	CASSPQGTSQPQHF	14	-	TRBV18	TRBJ1-5	-
TGCGCCAGCAGCCCCGGAGGGACAGGGTACGAGCAGTACTTC	CASSPGGTGYEQYF	14	TRBD1	TRBV5-1	TRBJ2-7	-
TGTGCCAGCAGTGAAGCACTACCACTAGCGGGGGGCCTGGGGGAAGAGACCCAGTACTTC	CASSEALPLAGGLGEETQYF	20	TRBD2	TRBV2	TRBJ2-5	-
TGTGCCAGCAGTTTACTGTATGGGGCCTTAGCGGGAGAAGTCTACGAGCAGTACTTC	CASSLLYGALAGEVYEQYF	19	TRBD2	TRBV28	TRBJ2-7	-
TGTGCCAGCAGCCGGGACAGAGAAGAGACCCAGTACTTC	CASSRDREETQYF	13	TRBD1	TRBV6-5	TRBJ2-5	-
TGTGCTAGTGGCCTCCAGATAGGAGGGAACACTGAAGCTTTCTTT	CASGLQIGGNTEAFF	15	-	TRBV12-5	TRBJ1-1	-
TGTGCCAGCAGCCCCCATATCAGGCAGTACGAGCAGTACTTC	CASSPHIRQYEQYF	14	-	TRBV28	TRBJ2-7	-
TGTGCCAGCAGTTTCCCCTCTTACTCCTACGAGCAGTACTTC	CASSFPSYSYEQYF	14	-	TRBV27	TRBJ2-7	-
TGTGCCTGGAGGGGGACAGGTACCTATGGCTACACCTTC	CAWRGTGTYGYTF	13	TRBD1	TRBV30	TRBJ1-2	-
TGCGCCAGCAGCTTGAACGGGGGGGCAAAAGATACGCAGTATTTT	CASSLNGGAKDTQYF	15	TRBD2	TRBV5-1	TRBJ2-3	-
TGTGCCGCCTCGCCATCAACAGGGCTAGGGGAGACCCAGTACTTC	CAASPSTGLGETQYF	15	-	TRBV6-6	TRBJ2-5	-
TGTGCCAGCACTCAAACAGGGACGGGAGGGGGAAAACTGTTTTTT	CASTQTGTGGGKLFF	15	-	TRBV2	TRBJ1-4	-
TGTGCCAGCAGTAATGGACAGGGAAACCTAAACTATGGCTACACCTTC	CASSNGQGNLNYGYTF	16	TRBD1	TRBV28	TRBJ1-2	once